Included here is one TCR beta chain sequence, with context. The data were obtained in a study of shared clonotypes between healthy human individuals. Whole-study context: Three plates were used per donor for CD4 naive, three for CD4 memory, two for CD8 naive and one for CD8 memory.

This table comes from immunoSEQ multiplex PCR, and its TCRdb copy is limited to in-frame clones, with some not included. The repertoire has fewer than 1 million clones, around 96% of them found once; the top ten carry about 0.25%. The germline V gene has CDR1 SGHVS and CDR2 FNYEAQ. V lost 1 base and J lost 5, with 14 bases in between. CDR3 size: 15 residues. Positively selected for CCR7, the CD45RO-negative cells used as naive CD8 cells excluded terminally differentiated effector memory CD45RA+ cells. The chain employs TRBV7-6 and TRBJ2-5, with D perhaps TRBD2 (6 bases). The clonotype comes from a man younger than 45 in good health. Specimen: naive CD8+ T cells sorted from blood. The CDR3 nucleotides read TGTGCCAGCAGCTTAGAAGACCCCAGCGGGGAGACCCAGTACTTC. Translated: CASSLEDPSGETQYF.